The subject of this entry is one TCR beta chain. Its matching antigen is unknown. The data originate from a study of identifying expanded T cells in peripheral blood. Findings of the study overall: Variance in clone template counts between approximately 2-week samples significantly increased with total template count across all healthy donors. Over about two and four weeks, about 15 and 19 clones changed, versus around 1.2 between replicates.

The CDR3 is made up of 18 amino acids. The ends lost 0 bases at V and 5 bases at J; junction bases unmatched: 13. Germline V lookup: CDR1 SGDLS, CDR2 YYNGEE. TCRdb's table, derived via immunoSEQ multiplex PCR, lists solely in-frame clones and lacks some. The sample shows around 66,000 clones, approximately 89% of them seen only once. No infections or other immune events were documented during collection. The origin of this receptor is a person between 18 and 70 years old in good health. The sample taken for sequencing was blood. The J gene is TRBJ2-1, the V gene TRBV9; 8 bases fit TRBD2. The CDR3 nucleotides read TGTGCCAGCAGCGTAGTCGGCGGGGGGTCTGGCACTCACAATGAGCAGTTCTTC. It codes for CASSVVGGGSGTHNEQFF.